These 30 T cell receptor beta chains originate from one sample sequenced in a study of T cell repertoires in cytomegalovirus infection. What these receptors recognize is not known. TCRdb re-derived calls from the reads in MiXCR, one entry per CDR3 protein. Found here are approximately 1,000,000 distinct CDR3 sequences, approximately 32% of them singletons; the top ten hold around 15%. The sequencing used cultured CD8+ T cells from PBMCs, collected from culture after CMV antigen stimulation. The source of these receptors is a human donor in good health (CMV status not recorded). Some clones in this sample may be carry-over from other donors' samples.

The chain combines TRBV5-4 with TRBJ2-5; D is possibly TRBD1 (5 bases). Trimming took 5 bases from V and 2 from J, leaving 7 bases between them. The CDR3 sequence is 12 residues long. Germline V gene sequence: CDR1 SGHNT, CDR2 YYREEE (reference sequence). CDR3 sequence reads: CASRQDQETQYF. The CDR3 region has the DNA TGTGCCAGCAGACAGGATCAAGAGACCCAGTACTTC.

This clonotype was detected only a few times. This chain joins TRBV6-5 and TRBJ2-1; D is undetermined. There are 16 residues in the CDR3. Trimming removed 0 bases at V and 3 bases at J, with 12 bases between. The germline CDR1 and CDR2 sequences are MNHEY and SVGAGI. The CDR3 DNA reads TGTGCCAGCAGTTACTCCCTAACCGGGCACTACAATGAGCAGTTCTTC. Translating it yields CASSYSLTGHYNEQFF.

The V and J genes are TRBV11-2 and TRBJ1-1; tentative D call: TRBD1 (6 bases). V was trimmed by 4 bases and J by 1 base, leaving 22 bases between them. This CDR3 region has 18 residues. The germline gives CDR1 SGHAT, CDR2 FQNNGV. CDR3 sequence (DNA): TGTGCCAGCAGCTCATGGGACATTCTCTTGACCCCGAACACTGAAGCTTTCTTT. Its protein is CASSSWDILLTPNTEAFF.

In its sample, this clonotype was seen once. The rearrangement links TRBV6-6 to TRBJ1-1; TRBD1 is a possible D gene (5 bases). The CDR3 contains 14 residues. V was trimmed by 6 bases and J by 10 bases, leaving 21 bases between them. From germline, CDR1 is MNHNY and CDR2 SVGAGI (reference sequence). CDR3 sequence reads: CASRLVGGAGGAFF. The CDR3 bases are TGTGCCAGCAGACTGGTAGGAGGGGCCGGTGGAGCTTTCTTT.

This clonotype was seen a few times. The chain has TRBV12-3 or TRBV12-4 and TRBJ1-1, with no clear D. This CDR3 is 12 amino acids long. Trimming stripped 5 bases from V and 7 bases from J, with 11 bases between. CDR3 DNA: TGTGCCAGCAGTCCGACGAGCTATGAAGCTTTCTTT. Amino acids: CASSPTSYEAFF.

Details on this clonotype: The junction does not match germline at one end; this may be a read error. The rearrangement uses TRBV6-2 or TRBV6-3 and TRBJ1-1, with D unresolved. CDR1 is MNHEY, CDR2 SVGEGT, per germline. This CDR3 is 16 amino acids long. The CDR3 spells CANSYSKHGWDTEAFF. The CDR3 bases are TGTGCCAACAGTTACTCGAAACACGGTTGGGACACTGAAGCTTTCTTT.

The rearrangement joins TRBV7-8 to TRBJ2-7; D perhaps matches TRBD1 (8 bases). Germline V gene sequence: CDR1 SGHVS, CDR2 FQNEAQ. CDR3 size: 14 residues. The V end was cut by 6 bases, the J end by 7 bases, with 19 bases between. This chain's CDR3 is CASSPDREGWEQYF. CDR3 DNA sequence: TGTGCCAGCAGTCCGGACAGGGAGGGTTGGGAGCAGTACTTC.

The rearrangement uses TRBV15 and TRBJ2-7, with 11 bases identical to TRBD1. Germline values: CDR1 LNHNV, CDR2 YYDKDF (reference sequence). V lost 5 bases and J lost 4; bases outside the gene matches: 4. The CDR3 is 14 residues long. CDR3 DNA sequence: TGTGCCACCAGCCCGGGACAGGGGGTATACGAGCAGTACTTC. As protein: CATSPGQGVYEQYF.

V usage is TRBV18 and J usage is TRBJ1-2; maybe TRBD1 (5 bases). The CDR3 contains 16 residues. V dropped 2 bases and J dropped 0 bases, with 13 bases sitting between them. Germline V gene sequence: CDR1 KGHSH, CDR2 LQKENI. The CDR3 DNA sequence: TGTGCCAGCTCACCAACGGGGGACTCCACTAACTATGGCTACACCTTC. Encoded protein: CASSPTGDSTNYGYTF.

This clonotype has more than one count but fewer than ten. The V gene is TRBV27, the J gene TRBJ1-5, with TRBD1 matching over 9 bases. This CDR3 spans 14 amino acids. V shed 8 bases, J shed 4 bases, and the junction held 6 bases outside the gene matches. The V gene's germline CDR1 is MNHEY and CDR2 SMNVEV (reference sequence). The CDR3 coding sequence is TGTGCCAGCCAAGGACAGGGGCTTAATCAGCCCCAGCATTTT. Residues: CASQGQGLNQPQHF.

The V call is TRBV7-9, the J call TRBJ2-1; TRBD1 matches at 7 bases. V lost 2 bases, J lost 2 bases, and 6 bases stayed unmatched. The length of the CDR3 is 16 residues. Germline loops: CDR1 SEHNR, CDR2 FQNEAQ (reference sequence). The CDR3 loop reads CASSLYPQGPYNEQFF. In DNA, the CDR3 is TGTGCCAGCAGCTTATATCCACAGGGGCCCTACAATGAGCAGTTCTTC.

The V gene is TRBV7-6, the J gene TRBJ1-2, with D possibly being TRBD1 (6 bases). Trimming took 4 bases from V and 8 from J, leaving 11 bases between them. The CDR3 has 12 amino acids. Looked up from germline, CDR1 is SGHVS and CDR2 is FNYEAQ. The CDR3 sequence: CASSSWTEGYTF. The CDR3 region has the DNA TGTGCCAGCAGCTCCTGGACAGAGGGCTACACCTTC.

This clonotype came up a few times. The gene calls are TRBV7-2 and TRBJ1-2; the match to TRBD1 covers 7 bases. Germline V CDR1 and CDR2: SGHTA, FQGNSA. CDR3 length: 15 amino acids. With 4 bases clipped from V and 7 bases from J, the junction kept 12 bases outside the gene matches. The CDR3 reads CASSSRQGLGGGYTF. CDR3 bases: TGTGCCAGCAGCTCGAGACAGGGTTTGGGAGGTGGCTACACCTTC. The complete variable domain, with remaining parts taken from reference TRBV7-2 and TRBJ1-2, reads GAGVSQSPSNKVTEKGKDVELRCDPISGHTALYWYRQSLGQGLEFLIYFQGNSAPDKSGLPSDRFSAERTGGSVSTLTIQRTQQEDSAVYLCASSSRQGLGGGYTFGSGTRLTVV.

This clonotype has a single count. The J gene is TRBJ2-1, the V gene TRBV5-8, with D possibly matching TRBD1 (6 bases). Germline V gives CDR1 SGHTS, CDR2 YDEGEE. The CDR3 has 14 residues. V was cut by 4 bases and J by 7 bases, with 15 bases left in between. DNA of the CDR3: TGTGCCAGCAGCACCCAACAGGGTGGAAATGAGCAGTTCTTC. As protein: CASSTQQGGNEQFF.

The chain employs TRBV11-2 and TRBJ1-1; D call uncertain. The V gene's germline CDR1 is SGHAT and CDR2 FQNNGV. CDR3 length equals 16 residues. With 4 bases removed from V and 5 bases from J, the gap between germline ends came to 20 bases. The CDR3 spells CASSYWPQVGWTEAFF. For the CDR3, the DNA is TGTGCCAGCAGCTATTGGCCGCAGGTGGGATGGACTGAAGCTTTCTTT.

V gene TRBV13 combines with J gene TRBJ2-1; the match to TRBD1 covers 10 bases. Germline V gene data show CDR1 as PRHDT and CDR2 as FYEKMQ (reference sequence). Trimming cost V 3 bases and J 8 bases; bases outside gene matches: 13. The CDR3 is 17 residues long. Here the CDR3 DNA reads TGTGCCAGCAGCTTTGACACCGGGACAGGGGATGAATATGAGCAGTTCTTC. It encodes CASSFDTGTGDEYEQFF.

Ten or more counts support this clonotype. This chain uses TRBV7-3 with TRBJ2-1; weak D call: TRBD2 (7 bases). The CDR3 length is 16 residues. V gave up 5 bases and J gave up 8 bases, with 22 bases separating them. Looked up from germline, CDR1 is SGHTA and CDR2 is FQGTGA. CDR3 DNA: TGTGCCAGCAGCCTAGGGGGGGAAGGGTTACGGGATGAGCAGTTCTTC. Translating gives CASSLGGEGLRDEQFF.

CDR3 in DNA: TGTGCCACCCACGACAGAGCCTACGAGCAGTACGTC. This codes for CATHDRAYEQYV. This chain links TRBV10-3 with TRBJ2-7, with TRBD1 as a possible D gene (5 bases). Germline CDR1 and CDR2: ENHRY and SYGVKD. V dropped 10 bases and J dropped 2 bases, with 12 bases sitting between them. The CDR3 covers 12 residues.

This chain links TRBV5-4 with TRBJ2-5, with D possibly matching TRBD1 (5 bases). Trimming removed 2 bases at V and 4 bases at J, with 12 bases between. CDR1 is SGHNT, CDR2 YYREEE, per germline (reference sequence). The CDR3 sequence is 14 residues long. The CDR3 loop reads CASSFKGRGETQYF. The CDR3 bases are TGTGCCAGCAGCTTCAAGGGTAGGGGAGAGACCCAGTACTTC.

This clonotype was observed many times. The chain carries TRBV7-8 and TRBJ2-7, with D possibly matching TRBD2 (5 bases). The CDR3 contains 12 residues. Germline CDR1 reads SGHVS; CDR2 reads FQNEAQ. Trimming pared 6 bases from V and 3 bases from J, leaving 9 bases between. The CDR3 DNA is TGTGCCAGCAGTTCCAGCGGCTACGAGCAGTACTTC. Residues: CASSSSGYEQYF.

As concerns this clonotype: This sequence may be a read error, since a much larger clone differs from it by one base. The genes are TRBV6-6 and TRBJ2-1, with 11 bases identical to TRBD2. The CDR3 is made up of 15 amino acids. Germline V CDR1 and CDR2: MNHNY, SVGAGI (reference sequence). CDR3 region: CASSLLAGEYKEQFF. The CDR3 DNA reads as TGTGCCAGCAGCCTACTAGCGGGGGAATACAAAGAGCAGTTCTTC.

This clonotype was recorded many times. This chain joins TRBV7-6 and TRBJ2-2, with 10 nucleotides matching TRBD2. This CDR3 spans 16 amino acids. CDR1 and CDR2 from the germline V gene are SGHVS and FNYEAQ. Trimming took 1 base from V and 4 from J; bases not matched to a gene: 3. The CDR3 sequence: CASSLGTSGATGELFF. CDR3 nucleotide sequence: TGTGCCAGCAGCTTAGGTACTAGCGGGGCCACCGGGGAGCTGTTTTTT.

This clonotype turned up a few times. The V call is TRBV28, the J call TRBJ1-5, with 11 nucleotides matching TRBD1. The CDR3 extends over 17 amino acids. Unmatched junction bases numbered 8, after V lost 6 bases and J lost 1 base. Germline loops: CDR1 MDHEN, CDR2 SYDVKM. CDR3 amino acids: CASSYGQGARSNQPQHF. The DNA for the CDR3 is TGTGCCAGCAGCTATGGACAGGGGGCTCGCAGCAATCAGCCCCAGCATTTT. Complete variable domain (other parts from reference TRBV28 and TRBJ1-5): DVKVTQSSRYLVKRTGEKVFLECVQDMDHENMFWYRQDPGLGLRLIYFSYDVKMKEKGDIPEGYSVSREKKERFSLILESASTNQTSMYLCASSYGQGARSNQPQHFGDGTRLSIL.

The CDR3 nucleotides read TGTGCCAGCAGTTTAACCCGGCCGGCCTTGGGGACCCAGTACTTC. It codes for CASSLTRPALGTQYF. The chain combines TRBV28 with TRBJ2-5; D is unclear. Germline lookup yields CDR1 MDHEN and CDR2 SYDVKM. The CDR3 consists of 15 residues. V was shortened by 2 bases and J by 7 bases, with 17 bases between the two germline ends.

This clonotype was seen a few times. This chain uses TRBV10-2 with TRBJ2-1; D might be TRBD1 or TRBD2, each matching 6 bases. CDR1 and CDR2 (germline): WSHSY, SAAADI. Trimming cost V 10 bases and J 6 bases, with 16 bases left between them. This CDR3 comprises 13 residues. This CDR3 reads CAILQGGFNEQFF. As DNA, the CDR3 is TGCGCCATCCTTCAAGGGGGGTTCAATGAGCAGTTCTTC.

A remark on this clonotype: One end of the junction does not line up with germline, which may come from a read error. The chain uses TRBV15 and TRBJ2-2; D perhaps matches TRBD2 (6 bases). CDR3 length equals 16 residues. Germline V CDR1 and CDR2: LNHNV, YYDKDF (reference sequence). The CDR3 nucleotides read TGTGTCACCAGCAGAGATTGGGACTCATACACCGGGGAGCTGTTTTTT. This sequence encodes CVTSRDWDSYTGELFF.

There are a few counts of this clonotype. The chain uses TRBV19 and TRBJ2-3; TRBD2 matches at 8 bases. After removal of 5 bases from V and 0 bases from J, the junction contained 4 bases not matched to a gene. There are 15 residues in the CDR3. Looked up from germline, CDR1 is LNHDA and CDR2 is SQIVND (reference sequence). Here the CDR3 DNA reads TGTGCCAGTAGTTCAGCGGGGGCGAGCACAGATACGCAGTATTTT. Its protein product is CASSSAGASTDTQYF.

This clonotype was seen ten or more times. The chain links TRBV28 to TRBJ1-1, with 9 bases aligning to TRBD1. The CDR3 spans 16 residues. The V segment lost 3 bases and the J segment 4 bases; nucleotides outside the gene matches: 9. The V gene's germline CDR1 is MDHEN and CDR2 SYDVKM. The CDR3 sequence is CASSFTPGQGGTEAFF. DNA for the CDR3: TGTGCCAGCAGTTTTACCCCGGGACAGGGAGGCACTGAAGCTTTCTTT.

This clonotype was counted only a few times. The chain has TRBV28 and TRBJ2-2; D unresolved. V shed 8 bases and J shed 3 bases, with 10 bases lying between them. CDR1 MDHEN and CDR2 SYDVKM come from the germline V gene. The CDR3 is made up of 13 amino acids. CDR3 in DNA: TGTGCCAGCTGGGTCGTAGACACCGGGGAGCTGTTTTTT. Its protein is CASWVVDTGELFF. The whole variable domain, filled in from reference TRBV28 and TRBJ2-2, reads DVKVTQSSRYLVKRTGEKVFLECVQDMDHENMFWYRQDPGLGLRLIYFSYDVKMKEKGDIPEGYSVSREKKERFSLILESASTNQTSMYLCASWVVDTGELFFGEGSRLTVL.

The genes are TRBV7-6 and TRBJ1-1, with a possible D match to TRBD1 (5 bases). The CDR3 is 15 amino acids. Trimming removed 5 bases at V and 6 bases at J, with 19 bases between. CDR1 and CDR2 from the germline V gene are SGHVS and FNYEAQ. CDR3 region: CASSLFGTGGSEAFF. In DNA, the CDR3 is TGTGCCAGCAGCCTGTTTGGGACGGGGGGGTCTGAAGCTTTCTTT.